Following are 10 T cell receptor beta chains from one sample sequenced in a study of CD8 T cells in ankylosing spondylitis. One entry per CDR3 protein, called by TCRdb with MiXCR from the 5' RACE reads. The sample lists 350,000 or so distinct CDR3 sequences; 11% were seen once. What was sequenced was blood, either unsorted or a sorted T cell fraction (not recorded which). The receptor source for this set is a female donor with ankylosing spondylitis or in good health (not recorded which).

The rearrangement joins TRBV11-2 to TRBJ2-1, with D unclear. The CDR3 has 13 amino acids. Trimming shortened V by 5 bases and J by 4 bases, and 9 bases separated the two germline ends. Per the germline V gene, CDR1 is SGHAT and CDR2 is FQNNGV. DNA for the CDR3: TGTGCCAGCAGCCATGGGCTTTACAATGAGCAGTTCTTC. This codes for CASSHGLYNEQFF.

Many counts were recorded for this clonotype. The chain links TRBV20-1 to TRBJ1-4; 7 bases agree with TRBD1. Germline V lookup: CDR1 DFQATT, CDR2 SNEGSKA (reference sequence). The CDR3 loop spans 13 amino acids. Trimming removed 5 bases from V and 7 bases from J; junction bases left unmatched: 7. CDR3 sequence reads: CSARQGGGEKLFF. CDR3 sequence (DNA): TGCAGTGCTCGACAGGGAGGGGGTGAAAAACTGTTTTTT.

This clonotype was seen more than once but under ten times. The genes are TRBV7-2 and TRBJ1-2, with a weak D call TRBD1 (6 bases). CDR1 and CDR2 from the germline V gene are SGHTA and FQGNSA. There are 16 residues in the CDR3. V shed 5 bases and J shed 1 base, with 17 bases lying between them. The CDR3: CASSLVGGSFNYGYTF. The CDR3 DNA sequence: TGTGCCAGCAGCCTAGTTGGGGGCTCATTTAACTATGGCTACACCTTC. Complete variable domain (other parts from reference TRBV7-2 and TRBJ1-2): GAGVSQSPSNKVTEKGKDVELRCDPISGHTALYWYRQSLGQGLEFLIYFQGNSAPDKSGLPSDRFSAERTGGSVSTLTIQRTQQEDSAVYLCASSLVGGSFNYGYTFGSGTRLTVV.

This clonotype was counted at least ten times. This chain joins TRBV7-2 and TRBJ2-5; no definite D call. V was shortened by 5 bases and J by 5 bases, with 9 bases between the two germline ends. This CDR3 is 12 amino acids long. The germline V gene encodes CDR1 SGHTA and CDR2 FQGNSA. The CDR3 bases are TGTGCCAGCAGCCGCTGGGATGAGACCCAGTACTTC. It codes for CASSRWDETQYF. Supplemented by reference TRBV7-2 and TRBJ2-5, the full variable domain reads GAGVSQSPSNKVTEKGKDVELRCDPISGHTALYWYRQSLGQGLEFLIYFQGNSAPDKSGLPSDRFSAERTGGSVSTLTIQRTQQEDSAVYLCASSRWDETQYFGPGTRLLVL.

The rearrangement joins TRBV15 to TRBJ1-1; tentatively, D is TRBD1 (5 bases). Deletions cut 0 bases from V and 8 bases from J, with 16 bases between. CDR3 size: 15 residues. Germline V CDR1 and CDR2: LNHNV, YYDKDF (reference sequence). The CDR3 is CATSRDLSDSGEAFF. CDR3 nucleotides: TGTGCCACCAGCAGAGACCTGAGCGATTCAGGGGAAGCTTTCTTT. Supplemented by reference TRBV15 and TRBJ1-1, the full variable domain reads DAMVIQNPRYQVTQFGKPVTLSCSQTLNHNVMYWYQQKSSQAPKLLFHYYDKDFNNEADTPDNFQSRRPNTSFCFLDIRSPGLGDTAMYLCATSRDLSDSGEAFFGQGTRLTVV.

This clonotype was counted at least ten times. The V and J genes are TRBV4-2 and TRBJ2-3, with 10 bases aligning to TRBD2. In germline, CDR1 is LGHNA, CDR2 YNFKEQ. V lost 0 bases, J lost 1 base, and 4 bases stayed unmatched. This CDR3 is 17 amino acids long. The CDR3 DNA reads as TGTGCCAGCAGCCAAGAAGGAGCGGGGGGGGGCACAGATACGCAGTATTTT. The encoded protein is CASSQEGAGGGTDTQYF.

This clonotype was recorded many times. The chain couples TRBV7-2 to TRBJ1-1; no clear D gene. Trimming took off 2 bases at V and 0 bases at J, with 13 bases between the two ends. The length of the CDR3 is 16 residues. The V gene's germline CDR1 is SGHTA and CDR2 FQGNSA. The chain's CDR3 is CASSLKEDTLNTEAFF. DNA for the CDR3: TGTGCCAGCAGCTTAAAGGAGGATACCTTGAACACTGAAGCTTTCTTT.

This clonotype showed up many times. This chain links TRBV25-1 with TRBJ1-1; no reliable D call. The germline V and J ends were trimmed by 6 bases and 1 base, with 12 bases remaining between them. The germline V gene encodes CDR1 MGHDK and CDR2 SYGVNS. This CDR3 is built from 14 residues. The CDR3 nucleotides are TGTGCCAGCAGAGACACCCTGAGGAACACTGAAGCTTTCTTT. Residues: CASRDTLRNTEAFF.

This clonotype was counted ten times or more. The chain links TRBV20-1 to TRBJ2-7; 9 bases are shared with TRBD1. V trimming: 4 bases; J trimming: 5 bases; junction bases outside the gene matches: 15. The germline CDR1 and CDR2 sequences are DFQATT and SNEGSKA (reference sequence). The CDR3 sequence is 16 residues long. The chain's CDR3 is CSAIKPGTGYLDEQYF. CDR3 DNA sequence: TGCAGTGCTATAAAACCCGGGACAGGGTATTTGGACGAGCAGTACTTC.

This clonotype was seen many times. V gene TRBV5-1 combines with J gene TRBJ1-2; the match to TRBD1 covers 7 bases. Germline values: CDR1 SGHRS, CDR2 YFSETQ. The CDR3 covers 13 residues. The V and J ends lost 4 bases and 8 bases, in that order; junction bases with no gene match: 8. CDR3 DNA sequence: TGCGCCAGCAGCATTGACAGGGTTGGCGGCTACACCTTC. Translating it yields CASSIDRVGGYTF.